The text below deals with one TCR beta chain. The antigen remains unidentified. The sample originates from a study of long-term antiretroviral therapy in people with HIV. Study-level results: Data on ART adherence, viral resistance or therapy changes were unavailable.

There are 16 residues in the CDR3. The germline V gene has CDR1 MNHEY and CDR2 SVGAGI. Trimming removed 3 bases at V and 9 bases at J, with 21 bases between. Version v3.0 of the immunoSEQ assay ran at survey level. The table came from immunoSEQ multiplex PCR; TCRdb's copy has only in-frame clones and leaves some out. Found here are more than 15,000 clones, 78% of them singletons; the top ten hold about 13%. The chain recombines TRBV6-5 with TRBJ2-1; D is undetermined. This clonotype was sampled from a woman between 35 and 50 years old with HIV. Here the sequenced sample was unsorted PBMCs, taken approximately 3.4 years after starting antiretroviral therapy. The CDR3 nucleotides read TGTGCCAGCAGTTATTCCTTTTCTTCGGTCCAAGGTGAGCAGTTCTTC. It specifies CASSYSFSSVQGEQFF.